This T cell receptor beta chain stems from a study of T cells in Graves' hyperthyroidism and ophthalmopathy (dated by TCRdb to the late 2010s). Regarding the complete study: TCR V-J signatures able to tell the groups apart were searched for in a discovery cohort of 100 patients, of whom 40 to 45 had Graves' ophthalmopathy and 55 to 60 had stable Graves' hyperthyroidism. Prospective prediction of ophthalmopathy was tested in an independent validation cohort consisting of fewer than 20 hyperthyroidism patients and about 17 patients who later progressed to ophthalmopathy. For training and testing, the 95 to 100 patients in the discovery cohort were randomly divided in a 7:3 ratio. Thyroid tissue and blood T-cell repertoires from about six Graves' hyperthyroidism patients were also compared in the study. Following sampling, methimazole starting at 30 mg daily was given to hyperthyroidism patients, and high-dose intravenous methylprednisolone was given to ophthalmopathy patients. The paper reports TCR Vbeta CDR3 sequencing of 130 to 150 peripheral blood samples: approximately 41 ophthalmopathy, approximately 74 hyperthyroidism and around 17 progressor patients.

The TCR beta CDR3 regions were amplified from RNA transcripts. For the first round of RT-PCR on the TCR CDR3, the HTBI primer set was used together with the Qiagen OneStep RT-PCR kit. A second multiplex PCR round built the libraries, followed by size selection and purification. Sequencing of the libraries was done on an Illumina HiSeq2000 using paired-end 100 bp reads. As for the original processing: SOAPnuke was used to process the raw data, with reads discarded if the reads contained adapters or uncalled bases, had a mean Phred below 15, or lacked an exact constant-primer or identifier match. COPE v1.2.5 was used to merge high-quality paired reads, and clonotypes were defined as unique nucleotide sequences. MiTCR v1.1 was used to align the clonotypes against IMGT TRBV, TRBD and TRBJ reference segments. Analysis was restricted to V-J combinations with a frequency above 0.0001, which covered roughly 99% of repertoires. A TCS score was defined as the ratio of F50 (clonal expansion) to E x V (chaos), with BLOSUM62-based TCRdist applied between CDR3 peptides within each V-J. Welch's t-statistics and random forest reduced around 520 V-J features to around 14, which were used in a naive Bayes classifier (R e1071). The similarity between thyroid and blood repertoires was quantified using the Morisita-Horn index. TCRdb handled the public reads itself, with Q25 trimming in fastp and clone calling in MiXCR, and kept productive beta chains. Duplicate CDR3 protein sequences are folded into a single record with the most common DNA and genes. In this record, the V and J calls reflect TCRdb's handling and not the investigators' own analysis. The sample table holds 490,000 or so distinct CDR3 sequences, of which approximately 49% were seen once. The ten biggest clones cover around 47% of the sample.

Measured from the cysteine to the phenylalanine, the CDR3 is 13 residues long. The sequence is cut down to CDR3 DNA, 39 bases in frame from base 1. V is pared back by 4 bases and J by 3 bases, with 10 bases lying between the germline termini. CDR1 is given as SGDLS and CDR2 as YYNGEE, both from the germline V gene. Results and caveats for the whole study, not just this receptor: No statistical method was used to set the sample size in advance, and investigators knew the group allocation. Most expanded thyroid clonotypes (frequency above 0.001) were also found in blood, which suggests that blood repertoires may mirror thyroid immune responses. During validation, the model predicted progression to ophthalmopathy a median of about 6.5 months ahead of onset, with around 71% sensitivity and 72.22% specificity. In cross-validation, a model built on a 13 V-J signature told ophthalmopathy apart from stable hyperthyroidism with approximately 91% sensitivity and roughly 81% specificity, and in testing the same model reached 80%/75%.

Any patient with an uncontrolled infection, another autoimmune disease, pregnancy or lactation was excluded. Clinical symptoms, serum thyroxine and TRAb, thyroid ultrasound, and orbital computed tomography formed the basis for the diagnoses. Total RNA was extracted with Trizol reagent, and quality was checked on an Agilent 2100 Bioanalyzer. This clonotype was detected ten times or more. It has no known antigen specificity. No base quality values were provided; no much bigger clone lies one nucleotide off. The sequenced sample consisted of peripheral blood or thyroid tissue (not recorded which). Recombination joined TRBV9 with TRBJ1-2; no D segment can be confidently identified. The receptor was derived from an adult woman with Graves' disease, either hyperthyroidism or ophthalmopathy (not recorded which). The encoded CDR3 is CASSTPGHYGYTF. The bases read TGTGCCAGCAGCACCCCAGGACACTATGGCTACACCTTC. The entire variable domain, with the stretches around the CDR3 drawn from the reference TRBV9 and TRBJ1-2 proteins, is DSGVTQTPKHLITATGQRVTLRCSPRSGDLSVYWYQQSLDQGLQFLIQYYNGEERAKGNILERFSAQQFPDLHSELNLSSLELGDSALYFCASSTPGHYGYTFGSGTRLTVV.